A single sample is the source of the 18 T cell receptor beta chains below, sequenced in a study of blood T cell repertoires in COVID-19. The method was immunoSEQ multiplex PCR; TCRdb's version includes in-frame clones alone and lacks a portion of them. The sample lists about 190,000 clones, 85% occurring once. The sample consisted of peripheral blood. The receptors derive from a woman aged 80 or older with acute or convalescent COVID-19.

This clone was picked up a small number of times. This chain connects TRBV7-2 to TRBJ1-1, with TRBD1 matching 12 bases. This CDR3 is built from 15 residues. Germline assignment: CDR1 SGHTA and CDR2 FQGNSA. The V segment lost 4 bases and the J segment 6 bases; nucleotides outside the gene matches: 6. CDR3 DNA: TGTGCCAGCAGCTCACAGGGACAGGGGGCCTCTGAAGCTTTCTTT. Encoded protein: CASSSQGQGASEAFF.

The chain couples TRBV29-1 to TRBJ2-5; D is possibly TRBD2 (6 bases). The CDR3 covers 15 residues. Germline loops: CDR1 SQVTM, CDR2 ANQGSEA. V was clipped by 7 bases and J by 7 bases, with 25 bases between them. The chain's CDR3 is CSAGTVVSGVGTQYF. The CDR3 DNA reads as TGCAGCGCTGGGACGGTGGTTAGCGGCGTTGGGACCCAGTACTTC.

This clone has just one count. The chain carries TRBV6-4 and TRBJ2-1; TRBD2 is a possible D gene (6 bases). The CDR3 has 16 residues. Germline-derived CDR1 and CDR2 are MRHNA and SNTAGT. Deletions cut 0 bases from V and 9 bases from J, with 18 bases between. The CDR3 reads CASSDSKTSRLGEQFF. The CDR3, as DNA: TGTGCCAGCAGTGACTCGAAAACTAGCCGTCTGGGTGAGCAGTTCTTC.

The V and J genes are TRBV6-1 and TRBJ2-1; 9 nucleotides match TRBD1. Germline lookup yields CDR1 MNHNS and CDR2 SASEGT. This CDR3 is 15 amino acids long. V was clipped by 2 bases and J by 5 bases; unmatched bases: 4. In DNA form, the CDR3 reads TGTGCCAGCAGTGAATCGGGACAGGGAAACAATGAGCAGTTCTTC. Translation gives CASSESGQGNNEQFF.

The rearrangement joins TRBV4-3 to TRBJ2-7, with 7 bases that match TRBD1. The CDR3 extends over 14 amino acids. CDR1 is LGHNA and CDR2 is YSLEER in the germline V gene. J gave up 1 base and V 4 bases, and 4 bases lay outside the gene matches. The CDR3 loop is CASSRDSPSYEQYF. CDR3 nucleotide sequence: TGCGCCAGCAGCCGGGACAGCCCGTCCTACGAGCAGTACTTC.

The rearrangement uses TRBV28 and TRBJ1-5; the D gene is possibly TRBD1 (6 bases). Germline V gene sequence: CDR1 MDHEN, CDR2 SYDVKM. Trimming cost V 3 bases and J 1 base, with 13 bases left between them. The CDR3 extends over 16 amino acids. DNA of the CDR3: TGTGCCAGCAGTTTCCCCTCAACAGGGAGCAATCAGCCCCAGCATTTT. It is translated as CASSFPSTGSNQPQHF.

The V call is TRBV6-2 or TRBV6-3, the J call TRBJ1-1; a possible D gene is TRBD1 (5 bases). CDR1 is MNHEY and CDR2 is SVGEGT in the germline V gene. The CDR3 is made up of 14 amino acids. V was cut by 4 bases and J by 3 bases, with 12 bases left in between. CDR3: CASSSGGIDTEAFF. The CDR3 DNA reads TGTGCCAGCAGTTCGGGGGGGATAGACACTGAAGCTTTCTTT.

The chain combines TRBV9 with TRBJ2-7, with D perhaps TRBD1 (6 bases). This CDR3 comprises 15 residues. Trimming cost V 0 bases and J 3 bases, with 13 bases left between them. CDR1 SGDLS and CDR2 YYNGEE come from the germline V gene. The CDR3: CASSVDGTKNYEQYF. In DNA, the CDR3 is TGTGCCAGCAGCGTAGACGGGACAAAAAACTACGAGCAGTACTTC.

The CDR3 DNA follows: TGTGCCAGCTCACCTACCTTCACAGGGGGTTGGTCACCCCTCCACTTT. Translation: CASSPTFTGGWSPLHF. V usage is TRBV18 and J usage is TRBJ1-6; 8 nucleotides line up with TRBD1. The CDR3 contains 16 residues. The ends lost 3 bases at V and 10 bases at J; junction bases unmatched: 11. CDR1 and CDR2 (germline): KGHSH, LQKENI.

J is TRBJ2-3 and V is TRBV24-1; tentative D call: TRBD1 (6 bases). CDR3 size: 16 residues. Deletions cut 3 bases from V and 2 bases from J, with 14 bases between. The germline gives CDR1 KGHDR, CDR2 SFDVKD. DNA for the CDR3: TGTGCCACCAGTGATGTCCAGGGGACCCTCACAGATACGCAGTATTTT. It specifies CATSDVQGTLTDTQYF.

V usage is TRBV7-2 and J usage is TRBJ2-7; 8 nucleotides agree with TRBD2. V trimming: 3 bases; J trimming: 4 bases; junction bases outside the gene matches: 8. CDR1 and CDR2 from the germline V gene are SGHTA and FQGNSA. CDR3 length: 15 amino acids. This CDR3 reads CASSFRSGTIYEQYF. The CDR3 DNA is TGTGCCAGCAGCTTCCGTAGCGGGACGATTTACGAGCAGTACTTC.

The chain carries TRBV18 and TRBJ2-3; 9 nucleotides align to TRBD1. The V gene's germline CDR1 is KGHSH and CDR2 LQKENI. The CDR3 sequence is 15 residues long. The V gene end was trimmed by 3 bases and the J gene end by 1 base; junction bases not matched to a gene: 2. In DNA form, the CDR3 reads TGTGCCAGCTCACCCCGGGACAGGGGCACAGATACGCAGTATTTT. Amino acid sequence: CASSPRDRGTDTQYF.

This clone has a single count. V and J are TRBV5-1 and TRBJ2-3; possible D gene TRBD1, 6 bases. The CDR3 spans 17 residues. Trimming shortened V by 4 bases and J by 5 bases, and 23 bases separated the two germline ends. From germline, CDR1 is SGHRS and CDR2 YFSETQ. CDR3 in amino acids: CASSLSRTGNPGDTQYF. DNA of the CDR3: TGCGCCAGCAGCCTTTCTCGTACAGGGAACCCCGGAGATACGCAGTATTTT. Looking up the rest from reference TRBV5-1 and TRBJ2-3 gives the full variable domain: KAGVTQTPRYLIKTRGQQVTLSCSPISGHRSVSWYQQTPGQGLQFLFEYFSETQRNKGNFPGRFSGRQFSNSRSEMNVSTLELGDSALYLCASSLSRTGNPGDTQYFGPGTRLTVL.

The CDR3 nucleotides read TGCGCCAGCAGCTTACTCCAAGAGACCCAGTACTTC. Translation gives CASSLLQETQYF. The chain recombines TRBV5-1 with TRBJ2-5; no clear D. CDR3 length equals 12 residues. Trimming removed 2 bases at V and 1 base at J, with 3 bases between. CDR1 SGHRS and CDR2 YFSETQ come from the germline V gene.

CDR3 protein: CASSMDRGPYEQYF. CDR3 sequence (DNA): TGTGCCAGCAGCATGGACAGGGGCCCCTACGAGCAGTACTTC. The chain is built from TRBV7-2 and TRBJ2-7, with 9 nucleotides matching TRBD1. Germline values: CDR1 SGHTA, CDR2 FQGNSA. V lost 5 bases and J lost 2; bases outside the gene matches: 4. This CDR3 is 14 amino acids long.

This clone was picked up one time. The chain carries TRBV7-6 and TRBJ2-3, with 10 bases aligning to TRBD2. Germline CDR1 and CDR2: SGHVS and FNYEAQ. The CDR3 runs to 17 residues. V lost 3 bases to trimming and J lost 1 base; unmatched junction nucleotides: 7. CDR3 protein: CASSFVQREGGTDTQYF. The CDR3 DNA is TGTGCCAGCAGCTTCGTTCAGCGGGAGGGCGGCACAGATACGCAGTATTTT.

This sequence joins TRBV15 and TRBJ1-3, with D possibly TRBD1 on 6 matching bases. The CDR3 is 13 residues long. Germline lookup yields CDR1 LNHNV and CDR2 YYDKDF (reference sequence). Trimming pared 5 bases from V and 2 bases from J, leaving 7 bases between. CDR3 coding DNA: TGTGCCACCAGCTGGACAGCTGGAAACACCATATATTTT. Amino acid sequence: CATSWTAGNTIYF.

The chain links TRBV5-1 to TRBJ2-3; 8 bases agree with TRBD2. The junction had 2 bases not matched to a gene; V was cut back by 1 base and J by 1 base. CDR1 is SGHRS and CDR2 is YFSETQ in the germline V gene. The CDR3 length is 15 residues. The CDR3 bases are TGCGCCAGCAGCTTGACGCGGGGGGGCACAGATACGCAGTATTTT. This translates into CASSLTRGGTDTQYF. Complete variable domain (other parts from reference TRBV5-1 and TRBJ2-3): KAGVTQTPRYLIKTRGQQVTLSCSPISGHRSVSWYQQTPGQGLQFLFEYFSETQRNKGNFPGRFSGRQFSNSRSEMNVSTLELGDSALYLCASSLTRGGTDTQYFGPGTRLTVL.